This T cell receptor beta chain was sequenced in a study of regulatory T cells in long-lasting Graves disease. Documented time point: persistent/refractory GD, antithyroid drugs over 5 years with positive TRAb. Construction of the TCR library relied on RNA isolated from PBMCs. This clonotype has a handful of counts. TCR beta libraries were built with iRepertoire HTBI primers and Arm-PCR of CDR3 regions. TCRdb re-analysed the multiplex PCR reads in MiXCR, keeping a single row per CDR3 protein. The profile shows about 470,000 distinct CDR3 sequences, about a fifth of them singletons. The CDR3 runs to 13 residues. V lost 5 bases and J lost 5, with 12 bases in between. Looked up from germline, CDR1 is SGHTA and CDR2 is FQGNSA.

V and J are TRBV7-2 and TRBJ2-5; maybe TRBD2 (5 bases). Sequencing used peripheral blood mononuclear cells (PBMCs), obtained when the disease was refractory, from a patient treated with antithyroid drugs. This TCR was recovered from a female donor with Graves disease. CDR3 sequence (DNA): TGTGCCAGCAGCCCCGGGATCCGGGAGACCCAGTACTTC. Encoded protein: CASSPGIRETQYF.